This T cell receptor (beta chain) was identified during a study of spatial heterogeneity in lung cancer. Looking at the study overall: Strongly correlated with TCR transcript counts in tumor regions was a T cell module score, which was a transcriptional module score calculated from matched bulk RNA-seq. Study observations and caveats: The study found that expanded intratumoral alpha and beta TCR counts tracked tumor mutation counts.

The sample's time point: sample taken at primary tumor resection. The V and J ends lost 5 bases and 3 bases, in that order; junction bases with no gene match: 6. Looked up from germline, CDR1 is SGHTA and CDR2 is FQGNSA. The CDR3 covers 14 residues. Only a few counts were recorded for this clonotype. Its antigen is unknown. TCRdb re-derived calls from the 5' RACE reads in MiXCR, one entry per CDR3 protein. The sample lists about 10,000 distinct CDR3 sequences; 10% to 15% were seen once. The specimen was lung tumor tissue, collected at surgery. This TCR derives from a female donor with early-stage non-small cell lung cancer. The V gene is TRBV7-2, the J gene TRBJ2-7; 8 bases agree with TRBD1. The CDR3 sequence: CASSRYRGSYEQYF. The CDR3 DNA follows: TGTGCCAGCAGCCGCTACAGGGGGAGCTACGAGCAGTACTTC.